These 24 T cell receptor beta chains originate from one sample sequenced in a study of cytomegalovirus exposure and HLA in healthy donors. Primers included in the PCR were 60 Vbeta and 13 Jbeta primers. Generated by immunoSEQ multiplex PCR, the TCRdb table keeps only in-frame clones and is missing some. The data contain some 110,000 clones, approximately 70% of them singletons. Sequencing was carried out using PBMCs. These receptor sequences come from a man younger than 45 in good health and CMV-seropositive.

The chain is built from TRBV18 and TRBJ1-1, with D perhaps TRBD1 (5 bases). The germline V gene encodes CDR1 KGHSH and CDR2 LQKENI. Trimming pared 2 bases from V and 3 bases from J, leaving 16 bases between. The CDR3 has 16 residues. The DNA for the CDR3 is TGTGCCAGCTCACCAATGGTCTGGGGGGGTCACACTGAAGCTTTCTTT. Encoded protein: CASSPMVWGGHTEAFF.

J is TRBJ2-5 and V is TRBV2; D gene unclear. Germline assignment: CDR1 SNHLY and CDR2 FYNNEI. The germline V and J ends were trimmed by 7 bases and 1 base, with 10 bases remaining between them. The CDR3 is 13 residues long. This CDR3 is CASTFIAQETQYF. The CDR3 DNA reads as TGTGCCAGCACGTTTATAGCCCAAGAGACCCAGTACTTC. Drawing the rest from reference TRBV2 and TRBJ2-5, the complete variable domain is EPEVTQTPSHQVTQMGQEVILRCVPISNHLYFYWYRQILGQKVEFLVSFYNNEISEKSEIFDDQFSVERPDGSNFTLKIRSTKLEDSAMYFCASTFIAQETQYFGPGTRLLVL.

The chain is built from TRBV5-1 and TRBJ2-1, with TRBD2 matching 9 bases. With V trimmed by 6 bases and J by 2 bases, 15 bases remained unmatched. Germline values: CDR1 SGHRS, CDR2 YFSETQ. The CDR3 consists of 18 residues. The CDR3, as DNA: TGCGCCAGCACCCCACAGATTAGCGGGGGACTTACCTACAATGAGCAGTTCTTC. Encoded protein: CASTPQISGGLTYNEQFF.

The genes are TRBV18 and TRBJ1-5; D is possibly TRBD1 (6 bases). This CDR3 has 14 residues. Trimming stripped 4 bases from V and 4 bases from J, with 11 bases between. Germline values: CDR1 KGHSH, CDR2 LQKENI. The CDR3: CASSRGQRNQPQHF. CDR3 sequence (DNA): TGTGCCAGCTCACGCGGACAGCGGAATCAGCCCCAGCATTTT.

The chain carries TRBV5-1 and TRBJ1-2; TRBD1 matches at 8 bases. V was pared by 4 bases and J by 3 bases, with 5 bases of the junction left unmatched. CDR1 is SGHRS and CDR2 is YFSETQ in the germline V gene. This CDR3 is built from 14 residues. The CDR3 is CASSLDRAYYGYTF. In DNA, the CDR3 is TGCGCCAGCAGCCTGGACAGGGCTTACTATGGCTACACCTTC. Based on the CDR3 plus reference TRBV5-1 and TRBJ1-2, the full variable domain is KAGVTQTPRYLIKTRGQQVTLSCSPISGHRSVSWYQQTPGQGLQFLFEYFSETQRNKGNFPGRFSGRQFSNSRSEMNVSTLELGDSALYLCASSLDRAYYGYTFGSGTRLTVV.

The chain uses TRBV7-2 and TRBJ1-2; TRBD1 is a possible D gene (5 bases). V was clipped by 5 bases and J by 4 bases, with 8 bases between them. This CDR3 has 12 amino acids. Per the germline V gene, CDR1 is SGHTA and CDR2 is FQGNSA. This chain's CDR3 is CASSPDSYGYTF. The CDR3 DNA reads as TGTGCCAGCAGCCCCGACAGCTATGGCTACACCTTC.

A few counts support this clone. This chain links TRBV11-2 with TRBJ1-1; D is ambiguous. V shed 5 bases and J shed 5 bases, with 21 bases lying between them. The CDR3 has 16 residues. CDR1 and CDR2 (germline): SGHAT, FQNNGV. In nucleotides, the CDR3 is TGTGCCAGCAGCCCCCAGACACCTGACTCGGGGACTGAAGCTTTCTTT. Its protein product is CASSPQTPDSGTEAFF. The full variable domain, in which reference TRBV11-2 and TRBJ1-1 provide the parts outside the CDR3, is EAGVAQSPRYKIIEKRQSVAFWCNPISGHATLYWYQQILGQGPKLLIQFQNNGVVDDSQLPKDRFSAERLKGVDSTLKIQPAKLEDSAVYLCASSPQTPDSGTEAFFGQGTRLTVV.

The table lists this clone with a few counts. The rearrangement joins TRBV6-5 to TRBJ1-1; 11 bases align to TRBD1. The trim removed 4 bases at V and 3 bases at J, leaving 7 bases unmatched. Germline V CDR1 and CDR2: MNHEY, SVGAGI. This CDR3 is 16 amino acids long. CDR3 coding DNA: TGTGCCAGCAGTTCGCCGGACAGGGGGCTACACACTGAAGCTTTCTTT. Amino acid sequence: CASSSPDRGLHTEAFF.

The table lists this clone with a few counts. The rearrangement uses TRBV11-2 and TRBJ1-1; 8 bases match TRBD1. Losses at the gene ends were 3 bases for V and 7 bases for J; bases not matched to a gene: 4. Germline V CDR1 and CDR2: SGHAT, FQNNGV. This CDR3 region has 13 residues. CDR3 sequence: CASSFPGQGEAFF. The CDR3 nucleotides are TGTGCCAGCAGCTTCCCCGGACAGGGTGAAGCTTTCTTT.

This chain connects TRBV2 to TRBJ1-6; perhaps TRBD1 as D (5 bases). In germline, CDR1 is SNHLY, CDR2 FYNNEI. The CDR3 contains 14 residues. V was clipped by 4 bases and J by 7 bases, with 11 bases between them. The DNA of the CDR3 is TGTGCCAGCAGTGGTCAGGGTGGGAATTCACCCCTCCACTTT. Translating it yields CASSGQGGNSPLHF.

This chain links TRBV28 with TRBJ2-7, with D perhaps TRBD1 (5 bases). CDR1 is MDHEN and CDR2 is SYDVKM in the germline V gene. The V and J ends lost 4 bases and 3 bases respectively, with 7 bases between them. The CDR3 extends over 12 amino acids. CDR3 amino acids: CASSWGGYEQYV. Here the CDR3 DNA reads TGTGCCAGCAGTTGGGGCGGCTACGAGCAGTACGTC.

V is TRBV27 and J is TRBJ2-5, with D possibly TRBD2 on 6 matching bases. Germline V gene sequence: CDR1 MNHEY, CDR2 SMNVEV (reference sequence). The CDR3 is 15 amino acids. Trimming took off 6 bases at V and 1 base at J, with 15 bases between the two ends. CDR3 residues: CASSYGTRGQETQYF. The CDR3 DNA sequence: TGTGCCAGCAGCTACGGGACTCGGGGCCAAGAGACCCAGTACTTC.

The genes are TRBV11-3 and TRBJ1-3, with D possibly TRBD1 on 6 matching bases. Trimming left V 0 bases short and J 0 bases short, with 12 bases between. Looked up from germline, CDR1 is SGHNT and CDR2 is YENEEA. The CDR3 has 17 residues. The CDR3 nucleotides are TGTGCCAGCAGCTTAGAGGCAGGGGCGCGCTCTGGAAACACCATATATTTT. Translating it yields CASSLEAGARSGNTIYF.

The genes are TRBV25-1 and TRBJ2-3; D might be TRBD1 (7 bases). The CDR3 has 14 residues. V lost 6 bases and J lost 3, with 13 bases in between. Germline V gene lookup returns CDR1 MGHDK and CDR2 SYGVNS. CDR3 DNA: TGTGCCAGCAGCGCCTCAGGGGGGACAGATACGCAGTATTTT. Its protein product is CASSASGGTDTQYF.

The V gene is TRBV2, the J gene TRBJ2-7; D is perhaps TRBD2 (7 bases). Germline V gene sequence: CDR1 SNHLY, CDR2 FYNNEI. V lost 3 bases and J lost 0, with 15 bases in between. The CDR3 is 16 residues long. The CDR3 DNA reads TGTGCCAGCAGTGATGGGGCGGGGGCAAGCTCCTACGAGCAGTACTTC. It translates to CASSDGAGASSYEQYF.

The chain joins TRBV5-1 to TRBJ1-1, with D unresolved. This CDR3 comprises 15 residues. Germline CDR1 and CDR2: SGHRS and YFSETQ. Trimming cost V 4 bases and J 11 bases, with 24 bases left between them. The CDR3 reads CASSIVGRDPRRAFF. The CDR3 DNA reads as TGCGCCAGCAGCATTGTTGGCCGGGATCCCCGGCGGGCTTTCTTT.

The chain employs TRBV4-1 and TRBJ2-3; possibly TRBD2 for D (6 bases). This CDR3 region has 18 residues. CDR1 is MGHRA and CDR2 is YSYEKL in the germline V gene. V lost 4 bases and J lost 8, with 28 bases in between. This chain's CDR3 is CASSRSSPHLAVEGTQYF. DNA for the CDR3: TGCGCCAGCAGCCGAAGTAGCCCCCACCTAGCAGTGGAGGGTACGCAGTATTTT.

V is TRBV5-1 and J is TRBJ2-1, with TRBD1 matching 9 bases. The germline V gene has CDR1 SGHRS and CDR2 YFSETQ. The CDR3 runs 15 residues. V dropped 4 bases and J dropped 0; count of bases not matched to a gene: 2. CDR3 loop: CASSLTGGSYNEQFF. The CDR3 DNA reads TGCGCCAGCAGCCTGACAGGGGGCTCCTACAATGAGCAGTTCTTC.

Notes on this clone: At one of its ends the junction is not consistent with the germline gene, which may arise from a read error. The same CDR3 arises from other DNA sequences in this sample as well. The chain joins TRBV2 to TRBJ1-2, with D possibly being TRBD1 (5 bases). Germline CDR1 reads SNHLY; CDR2 reads FYNNEI. This CDR3 is 12 amino acids long. The CDR3 here is CASLGRDYGYTF. Here the CDR3 DNA reads TGTGCCAGCTTGGGCAGGGACTATGGTTACACCTTC.

The chain links TRBV11-1 to TRBJ2-2, with TRBD2 as a possible D gene (5 bases). Germline CDR1 SGHAT, CDR2 FQDESV (reference sequence). Trimming took off 3 bases at V and 2 bases at J, with 10 bases between the two ends. The CDR3 totals 15 residues. CDR3: CASSLYTGNTGELFF. CDR3 in DNA: TGTGCCAGCAGCTTGTATACGGGAAACACCGGGGAGCTGTTTTTT.

The chain links TRBV2 to TRBJ2-5; 11 bases map to TRBD2. The CDR3 runs to 15 residues. V shed 6 bases and J 4 bases; nucleotides not matched to a gene: 7. CDR1 and CDR2 from the germline V gene are SNHLY and FYNNEI. The CDR3 nucleotides are TGTGCCAGCAGCCTTACTAGCGGGGGTTTAGAGACCCAGTACTTC. Protein product: CASSLTSGGLETQYF. The full variable domain, rest sourced from reference TRBV2 and TRBJ2-5, is EPEVTQTPSHQVTQMGQEVILRCVPISNHLYFYWYRQILGQKVEFLVSFYNNEISEKSEIFDDQFSVERPDGSNFTLKIRSTKLEDSAMYFCASSLTSGGLETQYFGPGTRLLVL.

The rearrangement joins TRBV7-3 to TRBJ2-1; 8 nucleotides align to TRBD1. In germline, CDR1 is SGHTA, CDR2 FQGTGA. V was pared by 5 bases and J by 3 bases, with 12 bases of the junction left unmatched. This CDR3 spans 17 amino acids. This chain's CDR3 is CASSPNLRQGSYNEQFF. The DNA of the CDR3 is TGTGCCAGCAGCCCCAATCTAAGACAGGGGAGCTACAATGAGCAGTTCTTC.

Comment on this clone: An end of the junction differs from the germline gene, which may be a read error. The V and J genes are TRBV7-2 and TRBJ2-3, with a possible D match to TRBD1 (6 bases). This CDR3 is built from 15 residues. Germline V gene sequence: CDR1 SGHTA, CDR2 FQGNSA. The chain's CDR3 is CANSIQGTLTDTQYF. The CDR3 DNA follows: TGTGCCAACAGCATTCAGGGGACGCTCACAGATACGCAGTATTTT.

This clone was recorded once. The J gene is TRBJ2-3, the V gene TRBV9; a weak D match, TRBD1 (6 bases). V lost 3 bases, J lost 0 bases, and 8 bases lay in between. The germline V gene has CDR1 SGDLS and CDR2 YYNGEE. This CDR3 is built from 14 residues. CDR3 DNA sequence: TGTGCCAGCAGCGGCGGACAGAGCACAGATACGCAGTATTTT. This encodes CASSGGQSTDTQYF.